This TCR beta chain was profiled in a study of shared clonotypes between healthy human individuals (dated by TCRdb to 2018 to 2020). With respect to the entire study: The cohort included three men and a couple of women between 18 and 49 years of age. Per donor, leukapheresis produced somewhere between about 0.85 and 9.5 billion PBMCs. To increase sequencing depth and limit assay-specific biases, TCR repertoire library preparation and sequencing were carried out by different laboratories using diverse techniques. The study deeply sequenced blood TCR repertoires of several healthy adults to estimate repertoire size and the extent of clonotype sharing between individuals. For each donor, three plates each were used for CD4 naive and CD4 memory, two plates were used for CD8 naive, and one plate was used for CD8 memory.

The donors were healthy, HIV-negative adults with no recently reported acute infections or vaccinations. Every donor was a Caucasian adult residing in Nashville, Tennessee, USA. CD8 memory samples were composed of magnetically selected CD45RO+ cells combined with CCR7-negative CD45RA+ effector memory (TemRA) cells. Blood was collected by leukapheresis, and PBMCs were isolated by Ficoll-Histopaque density gradient centrifugation and then cryopreserved in liquid nitrogen vapor phase. Analytical flow cytometry was used to check the purity and quantity of each magnetically sorted T cell population. Genomic DNA was isolated from every sorted fraction and measured by UV absorbance on a Nanodrop 2000c. Results the study describes overall, beyond this receptor: The genetic and exposure-history diversity represented was limited by the small number of donors. Incomplete sequencing was indicated by rarefaction of sorted-subset datasets, despite the large sequencing depth. Larger estimated clonotype richness was generally found for naive subsets than for memory subsets. Roughly 5% of naive CD4, 3.5% of naive CD8, roughly 2.4% of memory CD4, and 0.35% to 0.4% of memory CD8 clonotypes were shared across a few donors. Pairwise subsampling indicated that sequencing depth was expected to affect the degree of clonotype sharing among donors. Compared with non-shared clonotypes, the clonotypes found in all four sorted-subset donors had higher generation probabilities. Only blood was sampled, and tissue TCR repertoires likely differ from those in blood.

Using the deep immunoSEQ assay, TCR CDR3 regions were amplified from genomic DNA by multiplex PCR. Extracted genomic DNA from each cell subset was spread evenly across all wells of several immunoSEQ 96-well plates, with each plate serving as a replicate. For sorted subsets, each replicate PCR was loaded with roughly 190 ng genomic DNA, equivalent to some 27,000 T cell genomes. Purified libraries were quantified with a Qubit 3.0 fluorometer, sized on a Bioanalyzer 2100, and re-quantified with the KAPA Library Quantification kit. A separate single-read 150-cycle Illumina NextSeq 550 flow cell was used to sequence each immunoSEQ 96-well plate. Per the source publication's procedure: Because only junctional sequences without quality scores were contained in the immunoSEQ output, filtering matching that applied to full-length reads could not be performed. To assign V/J genes and CDR3, sequences were annotated using PyIR, a Python wrapper for IgBLAST v1.9, with IMGT germline references. Reads were removed for weak V/J assignments (E-value above 1e-6), missing CDR3, stop codons, out-of-frame junctions, or ambiguous translated residues. V3J clonotypes were defined as sequences sharing an identical inferred V gene, J gene, and CDR3 amino acid sequence. Percentage overlap between repertoires was computed as shared unique clonotypes divided by the size of the smaller repertoire. Repertoire richness was assessed with RTK rarefaction, the Chao1 estimator, and Recon v2.1 estimates of unobserved clonotypes. Generation probabilities were computed with OLGA for all TCRbeta clonotypes obtained by the gDNA method from a few donors. This is the immuneACCESS table as TCRdb keeps it, with only in-frame sequences that have V and J called. A part of the clones is gone; compared with another copy, unresolved V genes explain less than half, and the rest is unexplained. V and J calls and clone size are those listed in that table; D and trimming were worked out from the DNA. The sample table holds around 320,000 clones, of which 87% were seen once. The biggest ten clones account for around 15% of the sample.

Between the V and J ends, shortened by 2 bases and 5 bases respectively, the junction contains 9 bases. According to the germline V gene, CDR1 reads MDHEN and CDR2 reads SYDVKM. Including the terminal cysteine and phenylalanine, the CDR3 comprises 13 residues. Only the CDR3 DNA is retained, 39 bases long and in frame from the first base. About this clone: This receptor's antigen is unknown. It has no much larger one-base neighbor in the sample; base qualities were not kept.

This receptor was obtained from a man aged 18 to 30 in good health. The rearrangement joined TRBV28 to TRBJ1-1; a tentative D call is TRBD1 (5 bases match). Sequencing was done on a sample of memory CD8+ T cells sorted from blood. Read against the paper, the sample's cell subset or site label means: CD45RO+ cells pooled with CCR7-negative TemRA cells. The sequenced DNA is TGTGCCAGCAGTTTACTAGGGGAAACTGAAGCTTTCTTT. This encodes CASSLLGETEAFF.